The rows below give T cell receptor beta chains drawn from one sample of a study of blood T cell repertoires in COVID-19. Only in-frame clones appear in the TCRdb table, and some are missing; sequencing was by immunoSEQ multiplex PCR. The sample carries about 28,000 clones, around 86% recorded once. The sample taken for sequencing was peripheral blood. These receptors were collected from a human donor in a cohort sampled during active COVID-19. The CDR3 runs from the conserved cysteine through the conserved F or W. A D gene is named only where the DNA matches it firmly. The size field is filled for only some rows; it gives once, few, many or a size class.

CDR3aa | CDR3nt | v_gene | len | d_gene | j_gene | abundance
CASSFQGSYGYTF | TGTGCCAGCAGCTTCCAGGGGAGCTATGGCTACACCTTC | TRBV7-9 | 13 | . | TRBJ1-2 | .
CASSYPIGHPGSPLHF | TGTGCCAGCAGTTACCCCATCGGACACCCGGGTTCACCCCTCCACTTT | TRBV6-2/TRBV6-3 | 16 | . | TRBJ1-6 | .
CASSPIQGIRSYEQYF | TGTGCCAGCAGCCCTATACAGGGGATAAGATCCTACGAGCAGTACTTC | TRBV3-1/TRBV3-2 | 16 | TRBD1 | TRBJ2-7 | few
CASSLGGQLQNTGELFF | TGTGCCAGCAGTTTAGGGGGACAGCTACAGAACACCGGGGAGCTGTTTTTT | TRBV7-9 | 17 | TRBD1 | TRBJ2-2 | .
CASNQRQGTQETQYF | TGTGCCAGTAACCAAAGACAGGGAACCCAAGAGACCCAGTACTTC | TRBV19 | 15 | TRBD1 | TRBJ2-5 | .
CATSELDGTPQHF | TGTGCCACCAGTGAGCTAGACGGAACCCCCCAGCATTTT | TRBV24-1 | 13 | . | TRBJ1-5 | few
CASKGTDNSPLHF | TGTGCCAGCAAAGGGACAGATAATTCACCCCTCCACTTT | TRBV7-9 | 13 | TRBD1 | TRBJ1-6 | .
CASSPGQRYEQYF | TGCGCCAGCAGCCCAGGACAGCGCTACGAGCAGTACTTC | TRBV5-1 | 13 | . | TRBJ2-7 | .
CATSDPQGSNTGELFF | TGTGCCACCAGTGACCCACAGGGGTCCAACACCGGGGAGCTGTTTTTT | TRBV24-1 | 16 | TRBD1 | TRBJ2-2 | .
CASTADTHRRTF | TGTGCCAGTACCGCGGACACCCATCGTAGGACCTTC | TRBV19 | 12 | . | TRBJ1-2 | .
CASSRGEATKETQYF | TGCGCCAGCAGCCGGGGGGAAGCGACTAAAGAGACCCAGTACTTC | TRBV5-1 | 15 | TRBD2 | TRBJ2-5 | .
CASSPYTGMSNYGYTF | TGTGCCAGCAGTCCATATACAGGGATGAGTAACTATGGCTACACCTTC | TRBV6-2/TRBV6-3 | 16 | . | TRBJ1-2 | few
CATSRPGTGVSNEQFF | TGTGCCACCAGCAGACCCGGGACAGGGGTGTCCAATGAGCAGTTCTTC | TRBV15 | 16 | TRBD1 | TRBJ2-1 | .
CASSPRQGGSYEQYF | TGTGCCAGCTCACCACGCCAGGGGGGCTCCTACGAGCAGTACTTC | TRBV18 | 15 | . | TRBJ2-7 | few
CASRPTSGGAYEQYF | TGTGCCAGCAGGCCCACTAGCGGGGGGGCCTACGAGCAGTACTTC | TRBV6-6 | 15 | TRBD2 | TRBJ2-7 | .
CASSYRPRAEAFF | TGTGCCAGCAGCTACCGACCCCGGGCTGAAGCTTTCTTT | TRBV5-8 | 13 | . | TRBJ1-1 | .
CASSTNWQSYGYTF | TGTGCCAGCAGTACGAATTGGCAGTCCTATGGCTACACCTTC | TRBV6-2/TRBV6-3 | 14 | . | TRBJ1-2 | .
CASSLAPTGNTIYF | TGCGCCAGCAGCTTGGCCCCCACAGGAAACACCATATATTTT | TRBV5-1 | 14 | . | TRBJ1-3 | once
CASSRAVGTEETQYF | TGTGCCAGCAGCCGAGCGGTGGGGACAGAGGAGACCCAGTACTTC | TRBV4-2 | 15 | TRBD1 | TRBJ2-5 | .
CASSTRGLGAFF | TGTGCCAGCAGCACAAGGGGGCTAGGAGCTTTCTTT | TRBV7-8 | 12 | TRBD1 | TRBJ1-1 | .
CASSQDGFGREETQYF | TGCGCCAGCAGCCAAGATGGGTTCGGAAGGGAGGAGACCCAGTACTTC | TRBV4-3 | 16 | . | TRBJ2-5 | once
CASSRGASGETQYF | TGTGCCAGCAGCCGGGGTGCTAGCGGAGAGACCCAGTACTTC | TRBV5-6 | 14 | TRBD2 | TRBJ2-5 | once
CASSEAGTSSYEQYF | TGTGCCAGCAGTGAAGCCGGGACTAGCTCCTACGAGCAGTACTTC | TRBV6-1 | 15 | TRBD2 | TRBJ2-7 | .
CASHKGGGHTGELFF | TGTGCCAGCCATAAAGGGGGCGGTCACACCGGGGAGCTGTTTTTT | TRBV19 | 15 | TRBD1 | TRBJ2-2 | .
CASSKRTSGGVSDTQYF | TGTGCCAGCAGCAAAAGGACTAGCGGGGGGGTTTCAGATACGCAGTATTTT | TRBV7-2 | 17 | TRBD2 | TRBJ2-3 | .
CASSQDLLREGTDTQYF | TGTGCCAGCAGCCAAGATCTTTTGCGGGAGGGCACAGATACGCAGTATTTT | TRBV3-1/TRBV3-2 | 17 | TRBD2 | TRBJ2-3 | .